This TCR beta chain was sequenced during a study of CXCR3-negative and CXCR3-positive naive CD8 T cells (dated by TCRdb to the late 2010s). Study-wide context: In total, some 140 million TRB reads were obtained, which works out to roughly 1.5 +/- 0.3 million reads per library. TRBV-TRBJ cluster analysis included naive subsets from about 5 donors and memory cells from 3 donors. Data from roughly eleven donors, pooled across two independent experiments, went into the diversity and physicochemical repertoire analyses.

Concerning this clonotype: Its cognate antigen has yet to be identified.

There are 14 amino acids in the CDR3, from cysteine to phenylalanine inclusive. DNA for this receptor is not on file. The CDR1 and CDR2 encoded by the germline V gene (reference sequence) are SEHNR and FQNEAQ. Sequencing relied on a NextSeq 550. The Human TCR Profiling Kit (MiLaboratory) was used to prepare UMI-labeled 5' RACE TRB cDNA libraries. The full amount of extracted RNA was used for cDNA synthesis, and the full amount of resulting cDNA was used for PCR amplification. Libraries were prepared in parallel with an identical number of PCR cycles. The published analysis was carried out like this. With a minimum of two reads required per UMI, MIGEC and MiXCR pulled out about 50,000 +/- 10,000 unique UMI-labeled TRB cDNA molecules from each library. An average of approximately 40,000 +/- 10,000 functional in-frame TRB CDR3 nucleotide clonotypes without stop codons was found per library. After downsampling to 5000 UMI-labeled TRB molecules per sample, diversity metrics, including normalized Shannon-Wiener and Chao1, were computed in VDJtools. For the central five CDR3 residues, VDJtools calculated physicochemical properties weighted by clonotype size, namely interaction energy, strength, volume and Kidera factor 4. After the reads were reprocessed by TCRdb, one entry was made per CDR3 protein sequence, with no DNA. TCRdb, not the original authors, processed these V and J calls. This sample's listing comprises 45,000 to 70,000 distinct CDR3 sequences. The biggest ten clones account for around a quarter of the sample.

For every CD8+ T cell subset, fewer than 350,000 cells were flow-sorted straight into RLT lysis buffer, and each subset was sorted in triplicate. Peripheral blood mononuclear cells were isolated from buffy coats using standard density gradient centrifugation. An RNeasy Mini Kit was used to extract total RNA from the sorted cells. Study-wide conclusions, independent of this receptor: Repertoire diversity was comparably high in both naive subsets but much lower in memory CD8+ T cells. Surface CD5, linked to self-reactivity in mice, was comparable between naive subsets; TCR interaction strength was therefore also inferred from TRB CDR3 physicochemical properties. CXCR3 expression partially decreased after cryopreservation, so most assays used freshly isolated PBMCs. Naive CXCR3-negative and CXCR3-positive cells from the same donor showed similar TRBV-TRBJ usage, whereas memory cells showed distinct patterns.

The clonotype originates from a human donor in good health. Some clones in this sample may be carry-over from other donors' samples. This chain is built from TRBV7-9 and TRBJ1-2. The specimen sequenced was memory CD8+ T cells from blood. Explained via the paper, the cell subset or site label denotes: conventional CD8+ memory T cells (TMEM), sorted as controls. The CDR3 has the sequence CASTPEYANYGYTF.